This T cell receptor beta chain was profiled in a study of T cells after yellow fever vaccination. The germline CDR1 and CDR2 sequences are SGHVS and FQNEAQ. Trimming took off 3 bases at V and 0 bases at J, with 8 bases between the two ends. The CDR3 runs 14 residues. This clonotype was counted a few times. TCRdb ran MiXCR on the 5' RACE reads and lists one entry per CDR3 protein. The table lists roughly 310,000 distinct CDR3 sequences, about 8.7% of them singletons, with roughly 17% in the top ten. The chain combines TRBV7-8 with TRBJ1-2, with no clear D. The source material was PBMCs, sampled on the day of the first yellow fever vaccination. The sequence was collected from a young man who received the YFV17D yellow fever vaccine. CDR3 sequence (DNA): TGTGCCAGCAGCTTCGCACACTCTAACTATGGCTACACCTTC. Translation gives CASSFAHSNYGYTF.